Sequencing of this TCR beta chain was carried out in a study of blood T cells in healthy people across ages. Study-level points and caveats: Diversity was higher, and naive CD4+ cells more numerous, in long-lived donors than in aged donors. As naive T cell percentage varied, TCR beta diversity correlated strongly with it.

Primed by a sample-barcoded 5' primer and a J-beta primer mix, a second PCR proceeded for roughly 6 to 12 cycles. One entry per CDR3 protein, called by TCRdb with MiXCR from the 5' RACE reads. The table lists some 880,000 distinct CDR3 sequences, 30% to 45% of them singletons, with 10% to 15% in the top ten. With respect to this clonotype: Antigen: not known.

Germline V lookup: CDR1 SGHVS, CDR2 FQNEAQ. The CDR3 sequence is 15 residues long. V lost 1 base, J lost 0 bases, and 10 bases lay in between. This rearrangement joins TRBV7-8 to TRBJ2-7; the D call may be TRBD1 or TRBD2 (5 bases each). The sample was blood. This clonotype originated in a young man in good health. CDR3 residues: CASSLGGESSYEQYF. CDR3 coding DNA: TGTGCCAGCAGCTTAGGAGGGGAAAGCTCCTACGAGCAGTACTTC.